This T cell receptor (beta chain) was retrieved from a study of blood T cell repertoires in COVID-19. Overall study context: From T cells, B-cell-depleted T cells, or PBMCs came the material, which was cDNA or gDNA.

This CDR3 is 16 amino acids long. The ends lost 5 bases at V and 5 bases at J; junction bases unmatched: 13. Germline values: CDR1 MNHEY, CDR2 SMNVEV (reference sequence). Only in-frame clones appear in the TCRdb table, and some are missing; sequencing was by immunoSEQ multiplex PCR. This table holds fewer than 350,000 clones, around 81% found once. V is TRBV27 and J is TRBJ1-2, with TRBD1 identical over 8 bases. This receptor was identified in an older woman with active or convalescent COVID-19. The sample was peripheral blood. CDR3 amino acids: CASSLYRQGSWYGYTF. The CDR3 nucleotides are TGTGCCAGCAGTCTGTATAGACAGGGGAGTTGGTATGGCTACACCTTC.